Listed below are T cell receptor beta chains from one sample, sequenced in a study of T cell responses to AZD1222 COVID-19 vaccine. This table comes from immunoSEQ multiplex PCR, and its TCRdb copy is limited to in-frame clones, with some not included. Counted here are 140,000 to 150,000 clones, more than 75% occurring once; the ten biggest clones make up 4.1%. The starting material was peripheral blood, obtained on day 0 of MenACWY control vaccination. Receptors originate from an adult in good health. CDR3s include the opening cysteine and the closing phenylalanine or tryptophan. A D gene is named only where the DNA matches it firmly. Clone size, where shown, is once, few, many, or a class for clones that have expanded.

d_gene: .; v_gene: TRBV11-2; j_gene: TRBJ2-1; abundance: few; CDR3aa: CASSPRPPEQFF; CDR3nt: TGTGCCAGCAGCCCTCGTCCCCCGGAGCAGTTCTTC
d_gene: .; v_gene: TRBV3-1/TRBV3-2; j_gene: TRBJ1-4; abundance: .; CDR3aa: CASSLNEKLFF; CDR3nt: TGTGCCAGCAGCCTAAATGAAAAACTGTTTTTT
d_gene: TRBD1; v_gene: TRBV6-4; j_gene: TRBJ2-3; abundance: .; CDR3aa: CASKPTGVGTDTQYF; CDR3nt: TGTGCCAGCAAACCGACAGGGGTGGGCACAGATACGCAGTATTTT
d_gene: TRBD1; v_gene: TRBV10-1; j_gene: TRBJ1-2; abundance: .; CDR3aa: CASSDMMEGGCYGYTF; CDR3nt: TGCGCCAGCAGTGATATGATGGAAGGGGGCTGCTATGGCTACACCTTC
d_gene: .; v_gene: TRBV7-9; j_gene: TRBJ2-6; abundance: .; CDR3aa: CASSLVGSGANVLTF; CDR3nt: TGTGCCAGCAGCTTAGTGGGATCTGGGGCCAACGTCCTGACTTTC
d_gene: TRBD1; v_gene: TRBV5-1; j_gene: TRBJ2-1; abundance: once; CDR3aa: CASSPLGRQGSYNEQFF; CDR3nt: TGCGCCAGCAGCCCTTTGGGCCGACAGGGGTCCTACAATGAGCAGTTCTTC
d_gene: .; v_gene: TRBV6-5; j_gene: TRBJ2-4; abundance: .; CDR3aa: CATKRTRKPVDIQYF; CDR3nt: TGTGCCACCAAAAGGACGCGGAAACCGGTAGACATTCAGTACTTC
d_gene: TRBD1; v_gene: TRBV28; j_gene: TRBJ2-1; abundance: .; CDR3aa: CASSWTGAGSYNEQFF; CDR3nt: TGTGCCAGCAGTTGGACAGGGGCGGGCTCCTACAATGAGCAGTTCTTC
d_gene: TRBD2; v_gene: TRBV11-1; j_gene: TRBJ2-7; abundance: few; CDR3aa: CASSLMYAGGLYEQYF; CDR3nt: TGTGCCAGCAGCTTAATGTACGCGGGGGGGCTGTACGAGCAGTACTTC
d_gene: .; v_gene: TRBV7-9; j_gene: TRBJ2-3; abundance: .; CDR3aa: CASSLATSGTQYF; CDR3nt: TGTGCCAGCAGCTTAGCCACGTCAGGTACGCAGTATTTT
d_gene: TRBD1; v_gene: TRBV19; j_gene: TRBJ1-1; abundance: medium-sized; CDR3aa: CASSIGYRGLNTEAFF; CDR3nt: TGTGCCAGTAGTATCGGGTACAGGGGACTGAACACTGAAGCTTTCTTT
d_gene: .; v_gene: TRBV5-5; j_gene: TRBJ2-7; abundance: .; CDR3aa: CASSFSLTGLSEYEQYF; CDR3nt: TGTGCCAGCAGCTTCTCCCTGACCGGGCTCAGTGAGTACGAGCAGTACTTC
d_gene: .; v_gene: TRBV19; j_gene: TRBJ2-2; abundance: .; CDR3aa: CASSYIGGLGGGYTGELFF; CDR3nt: TGTGCCAGTAGTTACATAGGGGGGCTCGGCGGAGGGTACACCGGGGAGCTGTTTTTT
d_gene: TRBD1; v_gene: TRBV7-3; j_gene: TRBJ2-1; abundance: .; CDR3aa: CASSLIVSALGTGRYNEQFF; CDR3nt: TGTGCCAGCAGCTTAATTGTATCTGCTCTCGGGACAGGGCGGTACAATGAGCAGTTCTTC
d_gene: .; v_gene: TRBV5-3; j_gene: TRBJ1-5; abundance: .; CDR3aa: CARMEQPQHF; CDR3nt: TGTGCCAGAATGGAGCAGCCCCAGCATTTT
d_gene: .; v_gene: TRBV10-2; j_gene: TRBJ1-5; abundance: .; CDR3aa: CASSGDGDQPQHF; CDR3nt: TGCGCCAGCAGTGGTGACGGGGATCAGCCCCAGCATTTT